The source of this T cell receptor (beta chain) is a study of T cells after yellow fever vaccination (dated by TCRdb to the late 2010s). Context from the whole study: The SMART-Seq v4 Ultra Low Input RNA kit was used to prepare libraries from fractions with low cell numbers. Two healthy male donors, one aged 18 to 30 and one aged 30 to 40 years, made up the cohort. Bulk PBMC replicates and cell subsets were isolated from blood drawn at multiple timepoints before and after both primary and secondary immunization. To follow T-cell clones before and after primary and booster YFV17D yellow fever vaccination, bulk TCR alpha and beta repertoires were sequenced over time. Study-level results and caveats: Because the study included only a couple of donors, the extent to which the findings can be generalized is limited. Most clones expanded after primary vaccination (almost 97% of CD4 and 80% to 90% of CD8) were re-detected after the booster, suggesting that broad memory maintenance occurred. Computational filtering was needed because FACS-sorted repertoires could contain abundant contaminating clonotypes from the bulk population. A small share of clonotypes was detected in both CD4 and CD8 compartments, with the overlap likely arising from convergent recombination. Compared with the primary T-cell response, the secondary T-cell response was faster but weaker, reaching its peak on day 5 rather than on day 15.

This clonotype was found a few times. It lacks a known antigen. No quality values exist for individual bases; no much larger clone is one base distant. TCR cDNA was made using 5'RACE template switching, a step that added a universal primer site and unique molecular identifiers. cDNA synthesis was primed from both the TCR alpha and TCR beta constant segments. Library amplification involved two PCR steps, and the second step added sample barcodes and sequencing adapters. Sequencing of libraries was performed on Illumina HiSeq 2500 (2x100 bp) or NovaSeq (2x150 bp). Per the source publication's procedure: MIGEC was used to demultiplex reads and collapse the reads into UMI consensus sequences, and MiXCR was used for V(D)J alignment. Using edgeR on replicate PBMC samples, clonotypes were called vaccine-responding if FDR was below 0.01 and the log2 fold change was above 5 up to day 15. Each bulk clonotype was labeled CD4 or CD8 based on which sequenced repertoire, CD4 or CD8, contained the clonotype at higher abundance. TCRdb reprocessed the public reads (quality trimming at Q25 with fastp, clone calling with MiXCR) and kept in-frame beta chains. Rows matching on CDR3 protein sequence are summarized as one entry with the most common DNA and genes. These V and J calls rely on TCRdb rather than the paper's analysis. For this sample there are 450,000 to 550,000 distinct CDR3 sequences; 21% appear just once. Approximately 16% of the sample comes from the top ten.

The meaning of the sample's treatment or condition label: live attenuated yellow fever vaccine strain. Two biological replicates of bulk PBMCs were collected at each blood-draw timepoint. A standard Ficoll-Paque protocol was used to isolate PBMCs from peripheral blood. RNA was extracted with TriZol from bulk PBMCs, CD4 and CD8 fractions, and dextramer-positive and dextramer-negative fractions. According to the germline V gene, CDR1 reads SGDLS and CDR2 reads YYNGEE. The CDR3, from cysteine to phenylalanine, totals 17 residues. Only the CDR3 part of the read is kept: 51 bases, read in frame from the first base. Relative to germline, V is missing 2 bases and J is missing 5 bases, with 8 bases of the junction outside any gene match.

The receptor chain draws on TRBV9 and TRBJ2-5, with 14 bases matching TRBD2. The sequence came from a young man who received the YFV17D yellow fever vaccine. Sequencing was performed on PBMCs, taken roughly 20 days after the first yellow fever vaccination. DNA sequence: TGTGCCAGCAGCGTGACTAGCGGGGGGGCCGGGTTCGAGACCCAGTACTTC. Its protein product is CASSVTSGGAGFETQYF.